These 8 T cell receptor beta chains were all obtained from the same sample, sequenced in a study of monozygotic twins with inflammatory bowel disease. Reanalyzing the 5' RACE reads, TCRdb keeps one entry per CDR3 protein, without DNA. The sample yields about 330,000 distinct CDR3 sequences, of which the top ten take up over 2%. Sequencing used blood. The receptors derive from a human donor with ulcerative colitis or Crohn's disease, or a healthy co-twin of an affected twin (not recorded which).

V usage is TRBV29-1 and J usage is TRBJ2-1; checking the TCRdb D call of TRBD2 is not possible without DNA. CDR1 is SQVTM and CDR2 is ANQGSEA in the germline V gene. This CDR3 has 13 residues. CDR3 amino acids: CSVERRGRGEQFF.

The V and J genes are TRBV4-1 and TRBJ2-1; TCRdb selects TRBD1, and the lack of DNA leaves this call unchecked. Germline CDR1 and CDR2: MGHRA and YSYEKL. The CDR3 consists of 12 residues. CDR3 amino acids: CASSQEGLGEFF.

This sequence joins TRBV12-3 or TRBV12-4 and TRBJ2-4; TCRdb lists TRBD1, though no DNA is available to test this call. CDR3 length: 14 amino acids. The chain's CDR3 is CASSMQGVKNIQYF.

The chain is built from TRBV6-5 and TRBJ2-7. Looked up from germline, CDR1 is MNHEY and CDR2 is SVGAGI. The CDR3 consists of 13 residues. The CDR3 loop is CASSRRGSYEQYF.

CDR3 amino acids: CSASFGGPYYEQYF. The chain joins TRBV20-1 to TRBJ2-7; TCRdb's D call, TRBD1, is unchecked because there is no DNA. This CDR3 is built from 14 residues. The V gene's germline CDR1 is DFQATT and CDR2 SNEGSKA (reference sequence).

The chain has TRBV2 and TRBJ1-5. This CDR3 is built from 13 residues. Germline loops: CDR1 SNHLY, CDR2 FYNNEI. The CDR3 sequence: CASSGDEDQPQHF. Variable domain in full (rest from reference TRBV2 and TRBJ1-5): EPEVTQTPSHQVTQMGQEVILRCVPISNHLYFYWYRQILGQKVEFLVSFYNNEISEKSEIFDDQFSVERPDGSNFTLKIRSTKLEDSAMYFCASSGDEDQPQHFGDGTRLSIL.

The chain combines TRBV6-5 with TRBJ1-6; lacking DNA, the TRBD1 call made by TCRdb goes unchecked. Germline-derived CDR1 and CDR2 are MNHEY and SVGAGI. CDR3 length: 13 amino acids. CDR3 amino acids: CASSQGIHSPLHF.

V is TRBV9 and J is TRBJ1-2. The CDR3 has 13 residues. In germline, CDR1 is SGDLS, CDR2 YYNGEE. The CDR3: CASSVGTFDGYTF.